This TCR beta chain was sequenced in a study of cytomegalovirus exposure and HLA in healthy donors. This CDR3 spans 15 amino acids. The germline CDR1 and CDR2 sequences are MNHEY and SMNVEV (reference sequence). Germline trimming cut 6 bases from V and 4 bases from J; bases unmatched to any gene: 9. A multiplex PCR was run with 60 Vbeta primers and 13 Jbeta primers. Here immunoSEQ multiplex PCR was the method, and the copy in TCRdb shows in-frame clones only, minus some. The data hold about 89,000 clones, with 76% observed a single time. This clone was counted once. Its antigen is undetermined. General study points: A later analysis found TCR association rates differed by HLA locus, highest for DRB1 and lowest for HLA-C.

The sample was PBMCs. This clonotype was sampled from a male donor in good health and CMV-seronegative. The chain links TRBV27 to TRBJ2-5; 9 bases line up with TRBD1. The chain's CDR3 is CASRRPGQGGETQYF. CDR3 in DNA: TGTGCCAGCAGACGACCGGGACAGGGTGGAGAGACCCAGTACTTC.